The rows below give T cell receptor beta chains drawn from one sample of a study of OX40 agonist ivuxolimab in advanced cancers. Profiling relied on immunoSEQ multiplex PCR, and the TCRdb table lists in-frame clones only, not all of them. The data contain roughly 69,000 clones, about 90% of them singletons. Source: CD4+ or CD8+ T cells sorted from blood, taken in a trial of the OX40 agonist ivuxolimab. These receptors were collected from an adult with an advanced solid tumor such as melanoma, head and neck, liver or kidney cancer. Each CDR3 is given with its conserved first and last residue. D genes are given only for firm matches. The listing skips clone size in some rows; elsewhere it reads once, few, many or a size class.

clone_size	cdr3_length	v_call	j_call	d_call	cdr3_aa	cdr3_nt
-	12	TRBV6-5	TRBJ1-3	-	CASSPAGNTIYF	TGTGCCAGCAGCCCGGCGGGAAACACCATATATTTT
-	17	TRBV4-1	TRBJ2-3	TRBD2	CASSQDGAGGPADTQYF	TGCGCCAGCAGCCAAGATGGGGCGGGAGGGCCAGCGGATACGCAGTATTTT
-	14	TRBV6-5	TRBJ1-1	-	CASSRGGRDTEAFF	TGTGCCAGCAGTAGGGGAGGGAGGGACACTGAAGCTTTCTTT
-	12	TRBV27	TRBJ2-7	-	CASATGSFEQYF	TGTGCCAGCGCAACCGGGAGTTTCGAGCAGTACTTC
-	17	TRBV11-2	TRBJ2-1	TRBD2	CASSLALAGVPADEQFF	TGTGCCAGCAGCTTAGCACTAGCGGGAGTCCCGGCCGATGAGCAGTTCTTC
-	10	TRBV29-1	TRBJ1-4	-	CSSRVEKLFF	TGCAGCTCCCGGGTTGAAAAACTGTTTTTT
-	13	TRBV6-4	TRBJ1-1	-	CASSDSNRNEAFF	TGTGCCAGCAGTGACTCGAATAGGAACGAAGCTTTCTTT
-	16	TRBV15	TRBJ2-3	TRBD1	CATSRLGTGGPDTQYF	TGTGCCACCAGCAGATTGGGGACAGGGGGCCCAGATACGCAGTATTTT
-	17	TRBV7-3	TRBJ2-1	-	CASSLMLGGRASNEQFF	TGTGCCAGCAGCTTAATGCTGGGCGGACGGGCCTCCAATGAGCAGTTCTTC
-	14	TRBV6-6	TRBJ2-7	-	CASSYSGRDYEQYF	TGTGCCAGCAGTTACAGTGGACGGGATTACGAGCAGTACTTC
few	14	TRBV5-1	TRBJ1-1	TRBD1	CASSPWGTGTEAFF	TGCGCCAGCAGCCCGTGGGGGACAGGCACTGAAGCTTTCTTT
-	14	TRBV19	TRBJ1-5	-	CASSKGNSNQPQHF	TGTGCCAGTAGTAAGGGCAATAGCAATCAGCCCCAGCATTTT
medium-sized	16	TRBV9	TRBJ1-4	-	CASSVGWSGTGEKLFF	TGTGCCAGCAGCGTAGGGTGGTCGGGGACTGGAGAAAAACTGTTTTTT
-	14	TRBV7-9	TRBJ2-1	-	CASSLVESGHEQFF	TGTGCCAGCAGCTTAGTAGAGTCAGGGCATGAGCAGTTCTTC
-	15	TRBV5-1	TRBJ2-5	TRBD1	CASSVAGTGVWTQYF	TGCGCCAGCAGCGTGGCTGGGACAGGGGTATGGACCCAGTACTTC
-	16	TRBV5-1	TRBJ1-1	TRBD1	CASSLAMTGGHTEAFF	TGCGCCAGCAGCTTGGCTATGACAGGGGGTCACACTGAAGCTTTCTTT
-	15	TRBV28	TRBJ1-3	-	CASSSSRVSGNTIYF	TGTGCCAGCAGTTCATCACGGGTGTCTGGAAACACCATATATTTT
once	15	TRBV6-5	TRBJ1-3	-	CASSKTGLSGNTIYF	TGTGCCAGCAGTAAAACAGGGCTCTCTGGAAACACCATATATTTT
-	12	TRBV5-6	TRBJ2-5	-	CASSLGGTAQYF	TGTGCCAGCAGCTTGGGCGGCACCGCCCAGTACTTC
-	14	TRBV15	TRBJ2-5	-	CATSSPPGAETQYF	TGTGCCACCAGTTCTCCCCCAGGGGCAGAGACCCAGTACTTC
-	14	TRBV27	TRBJ1-1	TRBD1	CASSLFGTATEAFF	TGTGCCAGCAGTTTGTTCGGGACAGCCACTGAAGCTTTCTTT
-	13	TRBV11-3	TRBJ2-1	-	CASSPRGRPEQFF	TGTGCCAGCAGCCCGAGGGGCCGACCCGAGCAGTTCTTC
-	17	TRBV27	TRBJ2-1	-	CASRPGAGPPSYNEQFF	TGTGCCAGCAGACCCGGAGCAGGGCCCCCCTCCTACAATGAGCAGTTCTTC
-	14	TRBV27	TRBJ1-1	-	CASMRGIGTTEAFF	TGTGCCAGCATGAGAGGAATCGGGACCACTGAAGCTTTCTTT
-	14	TRBV5-1	TRBJ1-1	-	CASSYTVYNTEAFF	TGCGCCAGCAGCTATACAGTTTACAATACTGAAGCTTTCTTT
once	14	TRBV7-2	TRBJ2-7	-	CASSLAPNPYEQYF	TGTGCCAGCAGCTTAGCGCCCAACCCCTACGAGCAGTACTTC
-	12	TRBV27	TRBJ2-1	-	CASSLTTNEQFF	TGTGCCAGCAGTTTGACGACCAATGAGCAGTTCTTC
-	15	TRBV5-1	TRBJ1-2	TRBD1	CASSLHLTGGDGYTF	TGCGCCAGCAGCTTGCACCTGACAGGGGGCGATGGCTACACCTTC
once	15	TRBV5-1	TRBJ1-1	-	CASSLTAMLNTEAFF	TGCGCCAGCAGCTTGACCGCGATGTTGAACACTGAAGCTTTCTTT
-	14	TRBV27	TRBJ2-4	TRBD2	CASRGGVGKNIQYF	TGTGCCAGCAGGGGGGGGGTCGGCAAAAACATTCAGTACTTC
-	16	TRBV2	TRBJ2-2	TRBD1	CASSEQQGANTGELFF	TGTGCCAGCAGTGAACAGCAGGGGGCGAACACCGGGGAGCTGTTTTTT
-	14	TRBV9	TRBJ2-7	-	CASSVGQRPYEQYF	TGTGCCAGCAGCGTAGGACAGCGACCCTACGAGCAGTACTTC
-	13	TRBV27	TRBJ2-7	-	CASSLSWSYEQYF	TGTGCCAGCAGTTTATCGTGGTCCTACGAGCAGTACTTC
-	14	TRBV27	TRBJ1-3	-	CASSWTASGNTIYF	TGTGCCAGCAGTTGGACAGCATCTGGAAACACCATATATTTT
-	11	TRBV11-2	TRBJ2-2	TRBD1	CASSQGQGLFF	TGTGCCAGCAGCCAGGGACAGGGGCTGTTTTTT
-	14	TRBV7-9	TRBJ1-1	-	CASSLVSGSTEAFF	TGTGCCAGCAGCTTAGTGTCCGGCAGCACTGAAGCTTTCTTT
-	16	TRBV4-1	TRBJ2-7	TRBD2	CASSQDTSGSLYEQYF	TGCGCCAGCAGCCAAGACACTAGCGGGAGTTTGTACGAGCAGTACTTC
-	12	TRBV10-3	TRBJ2-1	-	CAIGGSYNEQFF	TGTGCCATCGGGGGGTCCTACAATGAGCAGTTCTTC
-	15	TRBV28	TRBJ1-6	-	CASSPVGAYNSPLHF	TGTGCCAGCAGTCCGGTAGGAGCCTATAATTCACCCCTCCACTTT
-	16	TRBV4-1	TRBJ2-7	-	CASSQVGQQGVDEQYF	TGCGCCAGCAGCCAAGTCGGGCAACAGGGAGTCGACGAGCAGTACTTC
-	13	TRBV6-5	TRBJ2-7	-	CASSYRDYYEQYF	TGTGCCAGCAGTTACCGGGATTACTACGAGCAGTACTTC
-	15	TRBV7-3	TRBJ2-5	TRBD2	CASSQHGGEEETQYF	TGTGCCAGCAGCCAACATGGGGGGGAGGAAGAGACCCAGTACTTC
-	14	TRBV10-1	TRBJ2-3	TRBD2	CASSSSGGLDTQYF	TGCGCCAGCAGCTCTAGCGGGGGGCTAGATACGCAGTATTTT
-	17	TRBV11-3	TRBJ2-5	TRBD1	CASSDRSGTAVQETQYF	TGTGCCAGCAGCGACAGATCCGGGACAGCCGTCCAAGAGACCCAGTACTTC
-	14	TRBV15	TRBJ1-1	-	CATRMRGENTEAFF	TGTGCCACCAGAATGCGCGGGGAGAACACTGAAGCTTTCTTT
-	10	TRBV27	TRBJ2-7	-	CASSSYEQYF	TGTGCCAGCAGTTCCTACGAGCAGTACTTC
-	18	TRBV29-1	TRBJ2-3	-	CSATSWGSGTLFTDTQYF	TGCAGCGCAACCAGTTGGGGGTCCGGGACACTTTTCACAGATACGCAGTATTTT
-	18	TRBV21-1	TRBJ2-1	-	CASSTRQSRLAGGLEQFF	TGTGCCAGCAGCACCCGACAATCTAGACTAGCGGGAGGGCTTGAGCAGTTCTTC
-	12	TRBV6-6	TRBJ2-1	TRBD1	CASSWTGDEQFF	TGTGCCAGCAGTTGGACAGGGGATGAGCAGTTCTTC
-	16	TRBV4-3	TRBJ2-7	TRBD2	CASSQDSGGSNGEQYF	TGCGCCAGCAGCCAAGATAGCGGCGGGAGTAATGGCGAGCAGTACTTC
-	15	TRBV5-5	TRBJ1-5	-	CASSPHTVSHQPQHF	TGTGCCAGCAGCCCGCACACGGTATCGCATCAGCCCCAGCATTTT
-	16	TRBV7-9	TRBJ2-3	-	CASSFPHSRNTDTQYF	TGTGCCAGCAGCTTCCCCCACAGCCGCAACACAGATACGCAGTATTTT
-	18	TRBV27	TRBJ1-3	TRBD1	CASSLLIRTGSSGNTIYF	TGTGCCAGCAGTTTATTGATTCGGACAGGGAGCTCTGGAAACACCATATATTTT
-	16	TRBV4-1	TRBJ2-7	-	CASSQVGDAAVTEQYF	TGCGCCAGCAGCCAAGTAGGGGATGCAGCAGTCACCGAGCAGTACTTC
-	17	TRBV27	TRBJ2-2	TRBD1	CASSPVGSTGDTGELFF	TGTGCCAGCAGCCCCGTGGGCTCGACAGGGGACACCGGGGAGCTGTTTTTT